This T cell receptor (beta chain) was profiled in a study of blood T cell repertoires in COVID-19. Study overall: COVID-19 samples from acute and convalescent phases originated in the United States, Italy and Spain.

Trimming cost V 7 bases and J 6 bases; bases outside gene matches: 2. The CDR3 spans 13 residues. Per the original data handling: The authors estimated nucleated cell counts from reference gene primer amplification. Measured with immunoSEQ multiplex PCR; TCRdb has only the in-frame clones, and not every one. The DNA was the basis for D and trimming; V, J and clone size are from that table. The sample has some 180,000 clones, about 76% seen once. This sequence joins TRBV12-3 or TRBV12-4 and TRBJ1-6, with TRBD1 matching over 8 bases. The source is a middle-aged woman with COVID-19, enrolled during active disease. Sequencing was done on a sample of peripheral blood. This CDR3 is CASTDRGNSPLHF. Here the CDR3 DNA reads TGTGCCAGCACCGACAGGGGTAATTCACCCCTCCACTTT.